Included here is one T cell receptor (beta chain) sequence, with context. Antigen specificity is unknown. In the same sample, other DNA sequences code for this CDR3. Germline assignment: CDR1 SEHNR and CDR2 FQNEAQ (reference sequence). The CDR3 runs to 13 residues. Trimming at V came to 3 bases and at J to 6 bases, leaving 4 bases not matched to a gene. Naive CD8 isolation took CD45RO-negative cells positively selected for CCR7 and excluded terminally differentiated effector memory CD45RA+ cells. The data were taken from a study of shared clonotypes between healthy human individuals. General observations from the study: Some naive CD4 clonotypes, roughly 4.7%, turned up in common across a few donors. All-four-donor shared clonotypes had higher generation probabilities than non-shared clonotypes did.

Assay: immunoSEQ multiplex PCR; the TCRdb copy retains only in-frame clones and omits some. The table lists some 1,900,000 clones, about 95% of them singletons, with around 1% in the top ten. The V gene is TRBV7-9, the J gene TRBJ1-2, with TRBD1 matching over 7 bases. Material for sequencing was naive CD8+ T cells sorted from blood. This sequence originates from a man in his late teens or twenties in good health. The CDR3 DNA follows: TGTGCCAGCAGCTTGGGGCAGGGGGATGGCTACACCTTC. Protein: CASSLGQGDGYTF.